This paragraph covers one T cell receptor beta chain sequence. This CDR3 is 14 amino acids long. The germline V gene encodes CDR1 SGHRS and CDR2 YFSETQ. The V segment lost 3 bases and the J segment 8 bases; nucleotides outside the gene matches: 4. The sample comes from a study of blood T cell repertoires in COVID-19. Study background: Sites across the United States, Italy and Spain contributed samples from acute and convalescent COVID-19. PBMCs, B-cell-depleted T cells, or T cells provided the cDNA or gDNA that made up the material.

Methods used by the authors: The authors estimated nucleated cell counts from reference gene primer amplification. The table came from immunoSEQ multiplex PCR; TCRdb's copy has only in-frame clones and leaves some out. V and J calls and clone size follow that table, whereas D and trimming were derived from the DNA. The table shows 70,000 to 100,000 clones, with around four fifths occurring only once. The rearrangement links TRBV5-1 to TRBJ2-1; TRBD1 aligns across 11 bases. Material for sequencing was peripheral blood. The clonotype was recovered from a human donor in a cohort sampled during active COVID-19. As DNA, the CDR3 is TGCGCCAGCAGCTCCCGGGACAGGGGGGATGAGCAGTTCTTC. Translated, it gives CASSSRDRGDEQFF. Drawing the rest from reference TRBV5-1 and TRBJ2-1, the complete variable domain is KAGVTQTPRYLIKTRGQQVTLSCSPISGHRSVSWYQQTPGQGLQFLFEYFSETQRNKGNFPGRFSGRQFSNSRSEMNVSTLELGDSALYLCASSSRDRGDEQFFGPGTRLTVL.